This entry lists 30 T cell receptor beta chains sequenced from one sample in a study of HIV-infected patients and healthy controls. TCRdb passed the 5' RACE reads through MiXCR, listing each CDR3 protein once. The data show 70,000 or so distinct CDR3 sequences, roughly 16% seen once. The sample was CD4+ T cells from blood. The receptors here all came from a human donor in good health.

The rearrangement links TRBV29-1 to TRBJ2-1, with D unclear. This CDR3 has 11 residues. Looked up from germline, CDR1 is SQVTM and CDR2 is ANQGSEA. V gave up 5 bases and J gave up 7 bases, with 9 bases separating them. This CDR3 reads CSVRDPNEQFF. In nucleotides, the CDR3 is TGCAGCGTTCGTGACCCTAATGAGCAGTTCTTC.

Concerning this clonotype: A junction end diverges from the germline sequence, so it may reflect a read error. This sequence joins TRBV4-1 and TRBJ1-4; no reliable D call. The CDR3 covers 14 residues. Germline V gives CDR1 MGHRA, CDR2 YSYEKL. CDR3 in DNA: TGCGCCAGCAGCCATACTATCGTGGATGAAAAGCTGTTTTTT. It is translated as CASSHTIVDEKLFF.

The CDR3 DNA reads as TGTGCCAGCAGCCGTCTCAAAACGGGGTCCTACGAGCAGTACTTC. It encodes CASSRLKTGSYEQYF. The chain recombines TRBV4-2 with TRBJ2-7; perhaps TRBD2 as D (5 bases). The CDR3 consists of 15 residues. V lost 4 bases to trimming and J lost 1 base, with 14 bases between them. CDR1 LGHNA and CDR2 YNFKEQ come from the germline V gene.

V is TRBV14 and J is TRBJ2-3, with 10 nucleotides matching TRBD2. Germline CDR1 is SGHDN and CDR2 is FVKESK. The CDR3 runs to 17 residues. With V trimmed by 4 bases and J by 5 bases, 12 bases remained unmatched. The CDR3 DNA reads TGTGCCAGCAGCCGAGTCCGATCTAGCGGGGGACGAGATACGCAGTATTTT. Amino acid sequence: CASSRVRSSGGRDTQYF.

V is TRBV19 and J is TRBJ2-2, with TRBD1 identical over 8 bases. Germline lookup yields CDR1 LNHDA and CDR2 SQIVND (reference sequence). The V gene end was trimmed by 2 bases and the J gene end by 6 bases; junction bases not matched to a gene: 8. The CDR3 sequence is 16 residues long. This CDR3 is CASSILSGGRAGELFF. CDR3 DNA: TGTGCCAGTAGTATATTATCAGGGGGCCGGGCCGGGGAGCTGTTTTTT.

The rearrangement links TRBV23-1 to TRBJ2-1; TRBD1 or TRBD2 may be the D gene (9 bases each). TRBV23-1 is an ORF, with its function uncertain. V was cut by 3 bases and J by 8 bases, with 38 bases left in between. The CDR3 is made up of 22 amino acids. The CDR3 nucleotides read TGCGCCAGCAGTCAGCCGACTTCCGGGACAGGGAGAAGCGAGCGGGAGGAGGATGAGCAGTTCTTC. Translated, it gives CASSQPTSGTGRSEREEDEQFF.

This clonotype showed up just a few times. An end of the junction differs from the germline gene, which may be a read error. The DNA of the CDR3 is TGTGCCAGCAGCGAAGGACGGACTGCCGAGACCCAGTACTTC. Translated, it gives CASSEGRTAETQYF. The chain joins TRBV6-1 to TRBJ2-5; D may be TRBD2 (5 bases). In germline, CDR1 is MNHNS, CDR2 SASEGT. The CDR3 is 14 amino acids.

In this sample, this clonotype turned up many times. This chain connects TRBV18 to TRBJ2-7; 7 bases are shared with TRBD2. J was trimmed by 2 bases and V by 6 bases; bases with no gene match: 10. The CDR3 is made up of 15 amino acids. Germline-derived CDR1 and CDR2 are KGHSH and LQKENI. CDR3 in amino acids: CASSQGSGRTYEQYF. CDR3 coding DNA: TGTGCCAGCTCTCAAGGTAGCGGGCGAACCTACGAGCAGTACTTC.

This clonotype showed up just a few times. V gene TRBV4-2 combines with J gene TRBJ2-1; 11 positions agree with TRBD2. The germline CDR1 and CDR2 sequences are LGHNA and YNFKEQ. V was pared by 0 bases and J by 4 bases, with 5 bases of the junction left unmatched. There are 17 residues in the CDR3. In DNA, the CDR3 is TGTGCCAGCAGCCAAGATCGTGGGACTAGCGGATACAATGAGCAGTTCTTC. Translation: CASSQDRGTSGYNEQFF.

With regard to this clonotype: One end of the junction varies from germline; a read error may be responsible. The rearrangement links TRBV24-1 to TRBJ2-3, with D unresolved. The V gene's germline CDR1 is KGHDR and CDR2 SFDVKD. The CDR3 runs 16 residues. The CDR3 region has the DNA TGTGACACCAGTGATGCCGCTGGATCGCACACAGATACGCAGTATTTT. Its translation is CDTSDAAGSHTDTQYF.

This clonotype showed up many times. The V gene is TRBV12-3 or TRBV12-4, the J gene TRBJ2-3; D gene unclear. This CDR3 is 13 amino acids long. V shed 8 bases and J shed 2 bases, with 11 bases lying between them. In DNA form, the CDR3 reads TGTGCCAGCTTACTACGGACCACAGATACGCAGTATTTT. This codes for CASLLRTTDTQYF.

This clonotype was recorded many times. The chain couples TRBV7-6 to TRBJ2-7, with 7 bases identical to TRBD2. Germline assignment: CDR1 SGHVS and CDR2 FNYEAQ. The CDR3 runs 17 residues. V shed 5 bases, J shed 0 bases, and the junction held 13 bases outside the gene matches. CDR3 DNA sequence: TGTGCCAGCAGCCCCGGTTCGGTAGCGGGTAGCTCCTACGAGCAGTACTTC. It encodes CASSPGSVAGSSYEQYF.

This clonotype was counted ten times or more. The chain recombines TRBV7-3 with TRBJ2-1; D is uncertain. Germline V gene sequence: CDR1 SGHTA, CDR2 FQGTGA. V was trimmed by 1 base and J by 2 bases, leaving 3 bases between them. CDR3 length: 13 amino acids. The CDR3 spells CASSLRPYNEQFF. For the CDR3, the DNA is TGTGCCAGCAGCTTAAGGCCCTACAATGAGCAGTTCTTC. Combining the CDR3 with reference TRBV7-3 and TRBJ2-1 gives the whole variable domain GAGVSQTPSNKVTEKGKYVELRCDPISGHTALYWYRQSLGQGPEFLIYFQGTGAADDSGLPNDRFFAVRPEGSVSTLKIQRTERGDSAVYLCASSLRPYNEQFFGPGTRLTVL.

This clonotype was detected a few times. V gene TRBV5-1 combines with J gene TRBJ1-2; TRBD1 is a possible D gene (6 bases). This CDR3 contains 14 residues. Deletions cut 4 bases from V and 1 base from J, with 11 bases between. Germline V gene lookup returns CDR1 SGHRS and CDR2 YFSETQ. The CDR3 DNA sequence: TGCGCCAGCAGCCAGGACAGCCTTAACTATGGCTACACCTTC. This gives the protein CASSQDSLNYGYTF.

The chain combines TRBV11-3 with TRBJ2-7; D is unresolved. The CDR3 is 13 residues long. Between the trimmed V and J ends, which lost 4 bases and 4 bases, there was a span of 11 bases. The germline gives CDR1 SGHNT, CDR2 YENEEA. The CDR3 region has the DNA TGTGCCAGCAGCTCGCCGACTGGATACGAGCAGTACTTC. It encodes CASSSPTGYEQYF.

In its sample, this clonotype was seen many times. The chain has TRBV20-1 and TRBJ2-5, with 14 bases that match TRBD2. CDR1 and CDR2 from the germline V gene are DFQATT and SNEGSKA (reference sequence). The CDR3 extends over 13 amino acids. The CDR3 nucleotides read TGCAAGACTAGCGGGGGGGCCGGGAAGACCCAGTACTTC. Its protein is CKTSGGAGKTQYF.

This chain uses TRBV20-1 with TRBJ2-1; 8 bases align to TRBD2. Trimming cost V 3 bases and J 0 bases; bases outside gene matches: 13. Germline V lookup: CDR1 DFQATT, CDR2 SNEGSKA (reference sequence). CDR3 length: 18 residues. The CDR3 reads CSASPGLGGAGSYNEQFF. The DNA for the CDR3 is TGCAGTGCTAGCCCGGGACTAGGGGGGGCGGGCTCCTACAATGAGCAGTTCTTC.

CDR3 loop: CASSQDAGPWGMFSYNEQFF. The DNA of the CDR3 is TGTGCCAGCAGCCAAGATGCGGGCCCCTGGGGCATGTTCTCCTACAATGAGCAGTTCTTC. V is TRBV14 and J is TRBJ2-1; D is perhaps TRBD1 or TRBD2 (5 bases each). The CDR3 is made up of 20 amino acids. The germline gives CDR1 SGHDN, CDR2 FVKESK. V was clipped by 0 bases and J by 0 bases, with 21 bases between them.

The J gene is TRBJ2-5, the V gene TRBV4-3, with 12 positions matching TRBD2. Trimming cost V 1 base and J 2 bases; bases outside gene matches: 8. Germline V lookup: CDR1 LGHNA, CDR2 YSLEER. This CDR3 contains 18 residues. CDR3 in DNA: TGCGCCAGCAGCCAAGGGTCTGGACTAGCGGGGTTACAAGAGACCCAGTACTTC. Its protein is CASSQGSGLAGLQETQYF.

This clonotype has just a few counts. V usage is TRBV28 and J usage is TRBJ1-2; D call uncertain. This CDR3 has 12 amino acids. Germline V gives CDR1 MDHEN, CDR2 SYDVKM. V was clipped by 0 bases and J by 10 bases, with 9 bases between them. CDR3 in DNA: TGTGCCAGCAGTTTATGGCCCCCCGTCTACACCTTC. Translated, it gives CASSLWPPVYTF.

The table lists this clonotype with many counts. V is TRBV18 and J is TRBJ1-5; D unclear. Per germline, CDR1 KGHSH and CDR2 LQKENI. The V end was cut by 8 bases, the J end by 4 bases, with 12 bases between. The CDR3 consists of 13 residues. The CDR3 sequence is CASSPSGNQPQHF. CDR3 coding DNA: TGTGCCAGCAGCCCCAGCGGGAATCAGCCCCAGCATTTT.

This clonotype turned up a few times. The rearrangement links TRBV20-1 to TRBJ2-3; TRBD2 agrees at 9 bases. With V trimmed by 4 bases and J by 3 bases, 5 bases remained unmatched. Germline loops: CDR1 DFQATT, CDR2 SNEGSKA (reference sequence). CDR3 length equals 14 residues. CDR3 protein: CSAIDSGGTDTQYF. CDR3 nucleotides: TGCAGTGCTATTGATAGCGGGGGTACAGATACGCAGTATTTT.

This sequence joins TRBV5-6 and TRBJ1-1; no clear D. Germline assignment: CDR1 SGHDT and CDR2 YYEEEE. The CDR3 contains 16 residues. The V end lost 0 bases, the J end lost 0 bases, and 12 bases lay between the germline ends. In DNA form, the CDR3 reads TGTGCCAGCAGCTTGGGCCAGTACCTTGTGAACACTGAAGCTTTCTTT. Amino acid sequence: CASSLGQYLVNTEAFF.

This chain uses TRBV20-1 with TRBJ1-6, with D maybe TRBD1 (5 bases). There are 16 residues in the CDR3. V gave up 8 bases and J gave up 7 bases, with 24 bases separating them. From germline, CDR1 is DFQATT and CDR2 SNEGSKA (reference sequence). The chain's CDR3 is CSPQGSPGLKNSPLHF. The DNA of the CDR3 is TGCAGTCCCCAAGGGTCGCCGGGACTTAAGAATTCACCCCTCCACTTT.

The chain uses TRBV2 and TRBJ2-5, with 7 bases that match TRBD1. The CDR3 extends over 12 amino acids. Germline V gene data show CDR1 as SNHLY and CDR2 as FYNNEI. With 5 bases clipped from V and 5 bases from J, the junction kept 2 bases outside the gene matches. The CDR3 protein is CASSTGAETQYF. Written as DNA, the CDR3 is TGTGCCAGCAGTACAGGGGCGGAGACCCAGTACTTC.

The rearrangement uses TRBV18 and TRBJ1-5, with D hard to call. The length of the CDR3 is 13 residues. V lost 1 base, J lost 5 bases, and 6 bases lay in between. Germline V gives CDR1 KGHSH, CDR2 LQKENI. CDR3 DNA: TGTGCCAGCTCACCACTCGCCGATCAGCCCCAGCATTTT. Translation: CASSPLADQPQHF. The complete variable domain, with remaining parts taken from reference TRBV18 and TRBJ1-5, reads NAGVMQNPRHLVRRRGQEARLRCSPMKGHSHVYWYRQLPEEGLKFMVYLQKENIIDESGMPKERFSAEFPKEGPSILRIQQVVRGDSAAYFCASSPLADQPQHFGDGTRLSIL.

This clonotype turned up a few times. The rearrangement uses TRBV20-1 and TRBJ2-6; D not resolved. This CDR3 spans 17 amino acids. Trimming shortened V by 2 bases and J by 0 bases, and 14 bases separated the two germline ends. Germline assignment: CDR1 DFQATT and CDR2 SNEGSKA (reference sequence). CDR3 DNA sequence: TGCAGTGCTAGAAGGCAGCAGCTTCACTCTGGGGCCAACGTCCTGACTTTC. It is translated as CSARRQQLHSGANVLTF.

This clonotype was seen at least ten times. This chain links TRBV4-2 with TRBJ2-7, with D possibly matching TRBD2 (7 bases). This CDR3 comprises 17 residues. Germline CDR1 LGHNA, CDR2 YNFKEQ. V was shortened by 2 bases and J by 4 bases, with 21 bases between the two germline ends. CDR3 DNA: TGTGCCAGCAGCCAAACCGGCGCGGGGGCGGGTTGGTACGAGCAGTACTTC. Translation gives CASSQTGAGAGWYEQYF.

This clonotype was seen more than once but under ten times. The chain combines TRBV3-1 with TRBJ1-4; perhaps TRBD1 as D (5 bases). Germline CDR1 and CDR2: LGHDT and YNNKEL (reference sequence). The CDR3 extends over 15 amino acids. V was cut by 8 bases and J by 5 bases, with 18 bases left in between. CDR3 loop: CASGGTLRPNEKLFF. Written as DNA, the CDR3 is TGTGCCAGCGGGGGGACCCTAAGGCCGAATGAAAAACTGTTTTTT.

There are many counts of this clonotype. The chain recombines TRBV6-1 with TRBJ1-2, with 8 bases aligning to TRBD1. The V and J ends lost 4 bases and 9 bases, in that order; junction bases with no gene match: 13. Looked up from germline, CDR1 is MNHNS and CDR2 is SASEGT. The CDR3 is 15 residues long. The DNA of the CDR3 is TGTGCCAGCAGTGCACCCGGACAGGGTCGTATCCGCTACACCTTC. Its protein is CASSAPGQGRIRYTF.